One sample yielded the 2 T cell receptor beta chains listed below, sequenced in a study of CD8+ T cells in alopecia areata. Extracted RNA was reverse transcribed, and the resulting cDNA served as sequencing template. TCRdb's copy holds only in-frame clones and misses some; the assay was immunoSEQ multiplex PCR. The table has 120,000 to 150,000 clones, around 87% seen once. Sample treatment: oral pan-JAK inhibitor, 5-10 mg twice daily. This sample comprised CD8+ T cells sorted from blood, obtained at week 4, from a patient treated with tofacitinib. These receptors were collected from a human donor with alopecia areata.

The rearrangement uses TRBV27 and TRBJ2-4; 10 nucleotides line up with TRBD1. The CDR3 is 16 residues long. Per germline, CDR1 MNHEY and CDR2 SMNVEV (reference sequence). The trim removed 3 bases at V and 2 bases at J, leaving 4 bases unmatched. Here the CDR3 reads CASSLGTGVTKNIQYF. The CDR3 DNA is TGTGCCAGCAGTTTGGGGACAGGGGTGACCAAAAACATTCAGTACTTC.

This clone came up once. The chain is built from TRBV18 and TRBJ2-3; D unresolved. The V end lost 3 bases, the J end lost 6 bases, and 10 bases lay between the germline ends. The CDR3 contains 13 residues. Germline CDR1 reads KGHSH; CDR2 reads LQKENI. CDR3 sequence (DNA): TGTGCCAGCTCACCCCCGGTGCGGGATACGCAGTATTTT. It codes for CASSPPVRDTQYF. The entire variable domain, with the rest obtained from reference TRBV18 and TRBJ2-3, is as follows: NAGVMQNPRHLVRRRGQEARLRCSPMKGHSHVYWYRQLPEEGLKFMVYLQKENIIDESGMPKERFSAEFPKEGPSILRIQQVVRGDSAAYFCASSPPVRDTQYFGPGTRLTVL.